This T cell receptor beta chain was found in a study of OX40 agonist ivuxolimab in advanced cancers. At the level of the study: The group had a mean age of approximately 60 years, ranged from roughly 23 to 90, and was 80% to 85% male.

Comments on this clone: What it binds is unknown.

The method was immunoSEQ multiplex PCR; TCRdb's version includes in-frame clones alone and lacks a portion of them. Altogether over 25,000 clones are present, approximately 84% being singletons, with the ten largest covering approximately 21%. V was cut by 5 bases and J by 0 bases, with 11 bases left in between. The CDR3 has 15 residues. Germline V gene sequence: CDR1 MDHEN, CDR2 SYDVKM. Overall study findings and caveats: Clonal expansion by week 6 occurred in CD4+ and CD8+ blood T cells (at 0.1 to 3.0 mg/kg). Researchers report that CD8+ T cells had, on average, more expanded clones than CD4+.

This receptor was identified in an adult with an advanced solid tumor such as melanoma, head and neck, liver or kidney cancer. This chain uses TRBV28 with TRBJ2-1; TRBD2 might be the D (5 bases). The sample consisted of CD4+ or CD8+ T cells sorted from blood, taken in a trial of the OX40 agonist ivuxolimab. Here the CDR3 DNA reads TGTGCCAGCAGTCTCGGGATTGTCTCCTACAATGAGCAGTTCTTC. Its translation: CASSLGIVSYNEQFF.